A selection of T cell receptor beta chains follows, all from one sample in a study of T cells in Graves' hyperthyroidism and ophthalmopathy. TCRdb re-derived calls from the multiplex PCR reads in MiXCR, one entry per CDR3 protein. The sample yields 500,000 to 750,000 distinct CDR3 sequences, 46% seen once. Source material: peripheral blood or thyroid tissue (not recorded which). These receptors originate from a woman aged 18-30 years with Graves' hyperthyroidism. CDR3s include the opening cysteine and the closing phenylalanine or tryptophan. The order of the fields is V gene, J gene, CDR3 protein.

V gene: TRBV9
J gene: TRBJ2-3
CDR3 protein: CASSVAPSGNTQYF

V gene: TRBV7-3
J gene: TRBJ2-7
CDR3 protein: CASSEEGRGPYEQYF

V gene: TRBV7-9
J gene: TRBJ1-2
CDR3 protein: CASSLGPTSGSYTF

V gene: TRBV29-1
J gene: TRBJ1-5
CDR3 protein: CSSRSGDQPQHF

V gene: TRBV4-2
J gene: TRBJ2-2
CDR3 protein: CASSQNLARNTGELFF

V gene: TRBV27
J gene: TRBJ2-7
CDR3 protein: CASSFWSDNEQYF

V gene: TRBV29-1
J gene: TRBJ1-2
CDR3 protein: CSVTQGANTF

V gene: TRBV20-1
J gene: TRBJ2-5
CDR3 protein: CSAYPGGPQETQYF

V gene: TRBV29-1
J gene: TRBJ2-6
CDR3 protein: CSVEGTTGANVLTF

V gene: TRBV10-3
J gene: TRBJ2-2
CDR3 protein: CAISESPSGRGAGELFF

V gene: TRBV7-2
J gene: TRBJ2-7
CDR3 protein: CASSRDREISEQYF

V gene: TRBV12-3/TRBV12-4
J gene: .
CDR3 protein: CASSGSLADEQFF

V gene: TRBV12-3/TRBV12-4
J gene: TRBJ2-7
CDR3 protein: CASSSPGTGSYEQYF

V gene: TRBV4-3
J gene: TRBJ2-1
CDR3 protein: CASSHRGGEQFF

V gene: TRBV10-3
J gene: TRBJ1-2
CDR3 protein: CAIRRSQGAFYGYTF

V gene: TRBV20-1
J gene: TRBJ2-2
CDR3 protein: CSARVPDRYTGELFF

V gene: TRBV7-3
J gene: TRBJ2-3
CDR3 protein: CASSSTPGLLTDTQYF

V gene: TRBV2
J gene: TRBJ1-1
CDR3 protein: CASTLGQSEAFF

V gene: TRBV7-9
J gene: TRBJ1-2
CDR3 protein: CASSLEFSAGYTF

V gene: TRBV12-5
J gene: TRBJ2-7
CDR3 protein: CASGSKREAYEQYF

V gene: TRBV7-2
J gene: TRBJ2-2
CDR3 protein: CASSLWETATPGELFF

V gene: TRBV9
J gene: TRBJ1-2
CDR3 protein: CASSSSKGRYGYTF

V gene: TRBV19
J gene: TRBJ2-2
CDR3 protein: CASSTTRRGTGELFF

V gene: TRBV29-1
J gene: TRBJ2-1
CDR3 protein: CSVEPTGGEYLNEQFF

V gene: TRBV20-1
J gene: .
CDR3 protein: CSASEAGETDTQYF

V gene: TRBV19
J gene: TRBJ1-4
CDR3 protein: CASSHIPNRRVYEKLFF

V gene: TRBV24-1
J gene: TRBJ1-6
CDR3 protein: CATSARVPGVNSPLHF

V gene: TRBV29-1
J gene: TRBJ2-7
CDR3 protein: CSVAGGAGLSYEQYF

V gene: TRBV7-9
J gene: TRBJ2-2
CDR3 protein: CASSIHSGRPPAANGELFF